This T cell receptor beta chain was observed in a study of cytomegalovirus exposure and HLA in healthy donors. About this clone itself: What it binds is unknown.

It was the roughly 130-subject validation cohort, separate from the roughly 700-subject first cohort, to which the donors belonged. Only in-frame clones appear in the TCRdb table, and some are missing; sequencing was by immunoSEQ multiplex PCR. The data hold approximately 240,000 clones, with about nine tenths observed a single time. V lost 5 bases to trimming and J lost 3 bases; unmatched junction nucleotides: 7. The CDR3 has 15 residues. Germline values: CDR1 SGDLS, CDR2 YYNGEE. Study-level results: The listing of about 150 TCR beta chains classed them as cytomegalovirus-associated. Accounts indicate the classifier identified cytomegalovirus status with strong specificity and sensitivity.

The sample was PBMCs. The origin of this receptor is a woman between 18 and 30 years old in good health and CMV-seronegative. This chain links TRBV9 with TRBJ2-5, with 10 bases matching TRBD2. The CDR3 loop reads CASSRAGGPKETQYF. In DNA, the CDR3 is TGTGCCAGCAGTCGAGCGGGAGGGCCCAAAGAGACCCAGTACTTC.